The 11 T cell receptor beta chains presented below share a single source sample, sequenced in a study of T cell responses to AZD1222 COVID-19 vaccine. Produced via immunoSEQ multiplex PCR; TCRdb's table is partial and in-frame only. The data hold about 72,000 clones, with roughly 84% observed a single time. Source: peripheral blood, taken on day 0 of AZD1222 vaccination. The receptors shown here come from an adult in good health.

This chain joins TRBV30 and TRBJ1-2; D possibly corresponds to TRBD1 (6 bases). This CDR3 is 13 amino acids long. V was clipped by 6 bases and J by 4 bases, with 15 bases between them. Germline V gene sequence: CDR1 GTSNPN, CDR2 SVGIG (reference sequence). The CDR3, as DNA: TGTGCCTGCGAGGACAGCAACCTCTATGGCTACACCTTC. Residues: CACEDSNLYGYTF.

The chain links TRBV18 to TRBJ1-1, with 7 bases lining up with TRBD1. In germline, CDR1 is KGHSH, CDR2 LQKENI. V lost 4 bases and J lost 4; bases outside the gene matches: 3. The CDR3 is made up of 13 amino acids. CDR3 in DNA: TGTGCCAGCTCACGGACAGGCGCCACTGAAGCTTTCTTT. Its protein product is CASSRTGATEAFF.

The J gene is TRBJ1-1, the V gene TRBV6-5; D unclear. V lost 7 bases, J lost 2 bases, and 14 bases lay in between. The CDR3 extends over 14 amino acids. Germline values: CDR1 MNHEY, CDR2 SVGAGI. DNA of the CDR3: TGTGCCAGCATCGTCGCATATTCAAACACTGAAGCTTTCTTT. Its protein is CASIVAYSNTEAFF.

J is TRBJ1-4 and V is TRBV15; TRBD1 matches at 8 bases. Trimming cost V 0 bases and J 8 bases; bases outside gene matches: 8. The germline V gene encodes CDR1 LNHNV and CDR2 YYDKDF (reference sequence). The CDR3 runs 16 residues. CDR3 sequence (DNA): TGTGCCACCAGCAGAGATCAAGCGACAGGGGACGAAAAACTGTTTTTT. The encoded protein is CATSRDQATGDEKLFF.

J is TRBJ2-2 and V is TRBV9, with D possibly TRBD1 on 6 matching bases. The V gene lost 5 bases and the J gene lost 6 bases, with 14 bases spanning the gap. The CDR3 sequence is 14 residues long. Germline assignment: CDR1 SGDLS and CDR2 YYNGEE. In DNA form, the CDR3 reads TGTGCCAGCAGTAGCTCAGGGGAATCCGGGGAGCTGTTTTTT. Its translation: CASSSSGESGELFF.

The chain couples TRBV7-9 to TRBJ1-2; D is possibly TRBD1 (6 bases). This CDR3 spans 15 amino acids. Trimming removed 1 base from V and 4 bases from J, with 13 bases in between. The germline gives CDR1 SEHNR, CDR2 FQNEAQ (reference sequence). The CDR3 here is CASSLGGSRGYGYTF. DNA of the CDR3: TGTGCCAGCAGCTTAGGGGGGTCCAGGGGCTATGGCTACACCTTC. The full variable domain, completed using reference TRBV7-9 and TRBJ1-2, is DTGVSQNPRHKITKRGQNVTFRCDPISEHNRLYWYRQTLGQGPEFLTYFQNEAQLEKSRLLSDRFSAERPKGSFSTLEIQRTEQGDSAMYLCASSLGGSRGYGYTFGSGTRLTVV.

This clone has only one observation. The V call is TRBV7-2, the J call TRBJ2-7; D gene unclear. CDR1 and CDR2 from the germline V gene are SGHTA and FQGNSA. This CDR3 comprises 11 residues. V lost 5 bases and J lost 3, with 5 bases in between. The CDR3 here is CASSAHYEQYF. Written as DNA, the CDR3 is TGTGCCAGCAGCGCCCACTACGAGCAGTACTTC. Complete variable domain (other parts from reference TRBV7-2 and TRBJ2-7): GAGVSQSPSNKVTEKGKDVELRCDPISGHTALYWYRQSLGQGLEFLIYFQGNSAPDKSGLPSDRFSAERTGGSVSTLTIQRTQQEDSAVYLCASSAHYEQYFGPGTRLTVT.

The chain joins TRBV30 to TRBJ1-5; D is unresolved. CDR1 is GTSNPN, CDR2 SVGIG, per germline (reference sequence). V lost 0 bases to trimming and J lost 4 bases, with 4 bases between them. The CDR3 covers 12 residues. CDR3 coding DNA: TGTGCCTGGAGTGTGGGGAATCAGCCCCAGCATTTT. This gives the protein CAWSVGNQPQHF.

V is TRBV4-1 and J is TRBJ1-6, with TRBD1 identical over 10 bases. Germline-derived CDR1 and CDR2 are MGHRA and YSYEKL. The CDR3 contains 18 residues. J gave up 5 bases and V 4 bases, and 11 bases lay outside the gene matches. CDR3 residues: CASSLRQGAMGDNSPLHF. CDR3 nucleotide sequence: TGCGCCAGCAGCCTTCGACAGGGGGCAATGGGGGATAATTCACCCCTCCACTTT.

This chain joins TRBV6-5 and TRBJ1-6; 8 bases are a match to TRBD1. The V segment lost 6 bases and the J segment 2 bases; nucleotides outside the gene matches: 3. The CDR3 is 15 amino acids. Germline-derived CDR1 and CDR2 are MNHEY and SVGAGI. DNA of the CDR3: TGTGCCAGCAGGTTGGACAGGGCCTATAATTCACCCCTCCACTTT. This translates into CASRLDRAYNSPLHF.

The V and J genes are TRBV7-9 and TRBJ2-3; D possibly corresponds to TRBD2 (6 bases). Germline CDR1 SEHNR, CDR2 FQNEAQ (reference sequence). The V end was cut by 11 bases, the J end by 2 bases, with 14 bases between. This CDR3 has 13 residues. The CDR3 bases are TGTGCCTGCGGGCGGGGAACCACAGATACGCAGTATTTT. Its protein product is CACGRGTTDTQYF.